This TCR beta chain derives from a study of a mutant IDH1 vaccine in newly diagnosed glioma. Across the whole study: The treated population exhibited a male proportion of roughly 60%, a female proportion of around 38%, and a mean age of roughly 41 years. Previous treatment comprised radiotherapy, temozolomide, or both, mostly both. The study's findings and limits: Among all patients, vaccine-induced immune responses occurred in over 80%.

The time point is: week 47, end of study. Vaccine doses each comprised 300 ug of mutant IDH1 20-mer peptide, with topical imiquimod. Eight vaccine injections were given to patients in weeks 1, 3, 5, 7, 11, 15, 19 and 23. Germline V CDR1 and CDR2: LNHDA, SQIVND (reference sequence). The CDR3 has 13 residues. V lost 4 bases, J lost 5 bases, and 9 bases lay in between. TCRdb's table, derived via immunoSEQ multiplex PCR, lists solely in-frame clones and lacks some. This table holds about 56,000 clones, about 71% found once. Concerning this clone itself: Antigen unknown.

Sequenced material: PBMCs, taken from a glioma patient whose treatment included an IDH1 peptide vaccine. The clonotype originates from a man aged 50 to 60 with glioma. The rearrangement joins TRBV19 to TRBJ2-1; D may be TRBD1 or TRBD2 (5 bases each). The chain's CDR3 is CASSKGRDNEQFF. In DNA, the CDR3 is TGTGCCAGTAGTAAGGGACGGGACAATGAGCAGTTCTTC.